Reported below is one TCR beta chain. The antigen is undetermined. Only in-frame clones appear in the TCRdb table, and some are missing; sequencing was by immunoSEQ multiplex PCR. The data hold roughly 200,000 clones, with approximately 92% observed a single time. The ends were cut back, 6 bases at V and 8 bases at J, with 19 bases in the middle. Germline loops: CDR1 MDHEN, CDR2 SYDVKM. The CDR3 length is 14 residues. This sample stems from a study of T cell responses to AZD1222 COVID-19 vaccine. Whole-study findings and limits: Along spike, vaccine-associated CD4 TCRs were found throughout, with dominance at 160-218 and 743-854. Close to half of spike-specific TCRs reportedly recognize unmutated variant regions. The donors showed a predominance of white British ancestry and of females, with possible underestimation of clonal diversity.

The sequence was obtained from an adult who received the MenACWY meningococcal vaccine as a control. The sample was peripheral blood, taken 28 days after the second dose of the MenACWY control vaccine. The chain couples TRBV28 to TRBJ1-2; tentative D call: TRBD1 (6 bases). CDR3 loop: CASRRGGAEGGYTF. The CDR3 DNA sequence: TGTGCCAGCAGAAGAGGGGGGGCCGAGGGCGGCTACACCTTC.